Below, one T cell receptor (beta chain) is given with its context. Its specificity is not known. This record comes from a study of vaccination and CD4 T cells after COVID-19. Looking at the study overall: Post-vaccine sample collection happened at a median of about 10 weeks after dose two, ranging 14 to 241. The cells were exposed to overlapping spike peptides originating from SARS-CoV-2, HCoV-NL63, HCoV-OC43 and HCoV-229E for stimulation.

Specified treatment: roughly 10-day PBMC culture with coronavirus spike peptide pools or control peptides (ViraFEST assay). An unexposed donor provided the CD4+ T cells, which were collected before the COVID-19 pandemic (2011-2018). Culture of some 1.9 million PBMCs per well took place with approximately 9 IU/ml IL-2 and roughly 10 ug/ml peptide pools. Germline assignment: CDR1 MDHEN and CDR2 SYDVKM. CDR3 length equals 15 residues. Trimming took off 2 bases at V and 6 bases at J, with 13 bases between the two ends. Sequence data for DNA of cultured CD4+ T cells were generated by the Oncomine TCR Beta short-read assay. MiXCR, run by TCRdb on the PCR reads, gives a single entry per CDR3 protein. The sample lists fewer than 2,000 distinct CDR3 sequences; roughly 11% were seen once.

This chain uses TRBV28 with TRBJ1-4; maybe TRBD1 (5 bases). The TCR originated in a human donor in good health. Sequencing was performed on CD4+ T cells from blood, cultured in vitro. In nucleotides, the CDR3 is TGTGCCAGCAGTTTAACGGGGGGAATTTATGAAAAACTGTTTTTT. This sequence encodes CASSLTGGIYEKLFF.